These 2 T cell receptor beta chains share one sample of origin, sequenced in a study of PD-L1 blockade in urothelial cancer. Using immunoSEQ multiplex PCR, the repertoire was profiled, and TCRdb retains in-frame clones only, with some absent. The table includes about 25,000 clones, 84% detected once. Sequencing used PBMCs, obtained around atezolizumab (anti-PD-L1) treatment. The receptors come from a man between 70 and 80 years old with urothelial cancer.

This clone was observed a few times. This rearrangement joins TRBV4-2 to TRBJ2-7, with TRBD2 matching over 9 bases. Losses at the gene ends were 0 bases for V and 0 bases for J; bases not matched to a gene: 9. Germline CDR1 reads LGHNA; CDR2 reads YNFKEQ. There are 18 residues in the CDR3. DNA for the CDR3: TGTGCCAGCAGCCAAGATCTGCTAGCGGGAATTCACTCCTACGAGCAGTACTTC. Translation: CASSQDLLAGIHSYEQYF.

This chain uses TRBV5-4 with TRBJ2-1; 9 bases match TRBD1. The CDR3 is 14 residues long. The germline CDR1 and CDR2 sequences are SGHNT and YYREEE (reference sequence). The V segment lost 7 bases and the J segment 6 bases; nucleotides outside the gene matches: 8. The CDR3 spells CASLDRGRANEQFF. The CDR3 DNA follows: TGTGCCAGCCTGGACAGGGGTAGGGCCAATGAGCAGTTCTTC.